The 28 T cell receptor beta chains given below trace back to one sample, sequenced in a study of beta chain features in type 1 diabetes. The authors reverse transcribed all of the isolated RNA, so sequencing captured expressed TCRB transcripts. Sequencing used immunoSEQ multiplex PCR; TCRdb keeps in-frame clones, though not all of them. The sample shows about 300,000 clones, approximately 8% of them seen only once. Material for sequencing was central memory CD4+ T cells from blood. These receptors came from a woman younger than 35 in good health.

This clone was seen at least ten times. V gene TRBV6-6 combines with J gene TRBJ2-7, with no clear D. Germline V gene data show CDR1 as MNHNY and CDR2 as SVGAGI (reference sequence). Deletions cut 6 bases from V and 0 bases from J, with 9 bases between. The length of the CDR3 is 13 residues. The CDR3 DNA reads as TGTGCCAGCAGGGGCAGTAGCTCCTACGAGCAGTACTTC. Its protein is CASRGSSSYEQYF.

This rearrangement joins TRBV11-3 to TRBJ1-1; TRBD1 agrees at 8 bases. V was pared by 2 bases and J by 0 bases, with 2 bases of the junction left unmatched. The V gene's germline CDR1 is SGHNT and CDR2 YENEEA. The CDR3 is made up of 15 amino acids. The CDR3 loop is CASSLQGAMNTEAFF. CDR3 DNA: TGTGCCAGCAGCTTACAGGGGGCAATGAACACTGAAGCTTTCTTT.

As regards this clone: This sample also contains other DNA sequences that code for the same CDR3. The chain carries TRBV7-2 and TRBJ2-6; D possibly corresponds to TRBD2 (6 bases). Looked up from germline, CDR1 is SGHTA and CDR2 is FQGNSA. This CDR3 spans 14 amino acids. V was cut by 5 bases and J by 1 base, with 6 bases left in between. CDR3 DNA: TGTGCCAGCAGCCGGGGGTCTGGGGCCAACGTCCTGACTTTC. Translation: CASSRGSGANVLTF.

The chain couples TRBV2 to TRBJ1-1; tentatively, D is TRBD1 (6 bases). V was shortened by 6 bases and J by 7 bases, with 12 bases between the two germline ends. The germline V gene has CDR1 SNHLY and CDR2 FYNNEI. The CDR3 sequence is 12 residues long. CDR3: CASRGALGEAFF. CDR3 DNA: TGTGCCAGCAGGGGGGCGCTGGGTGAAGCTTTCTTT.

The V call is TRBV18, the J call TRBJ2-5; D is perhaps TRBD2 (6 bases). Germline lookup yields CDR1 KGHSH and CDR2 LQKENI. The V gene lost 4 bases and the J gene lost 3 bases, with 9 bases spanning the gap. CDR3 length equals 13 residues. CDR3 coding DNA: TGTGCCAGCTCACGGAGACTAGAAGAGACCCAGTACTTC. Translating it yields CASSRRLEETQYF.

V gene TRBV18 combines with J gene TRBJ1-6, with D tentatively TRBD1 (5 bases). Germline CDR1 is KGHSH and CDR2 is LQKENI. The CDR3 consists of 15 residues. V gave up 4 bases and J gave up 2 bases, with 9 bases separating them. CDR3 bases: TGTGCCAGCTCACACGGGACCACCTATAATTCACCCCTCCACTTT. This translates into CASSHGTTYNSPLHF.

In its sample, this clone was seen many times. The CDR3 region is CASSPLAGQTNYGYTF. The CDR3 DNA follows: TGTGCCAGTAGTCCCCTAGCAGGACAGACTAACTATGGCTACACCTTC. The chain has TRBV19 and TRBJ1-2; D is possibly TRBD1 (6 bases). V lost 5 bases to trimming and J lost 0 bases, with 16 bases between them. Germline CDR1 and CDR2: LNHDA and SQIVND (reference sequence). CDR3 length equals 16 residues.

This clone was seen more than once but under ten times. The V call is TRBV5-6, the J call TRBJ2-3; a possible D gene is TRBD2 (6 bases). Germline values: CDR1 SGHDT, CDR2 YYEEEE. The CDR3 sequence is 14 residues long. V was shortened by 4 bases and J by 5 bases, with 14 bases between the two germline ends. The CDR3 DNA reads TGTGCCAGCAGCCGACGGGACTGGGGAGATACGCAGTATTTT. Amino acids: CASSRRDWGDTQYF.

A few counts support this clone. As DNA, the CDR3 is TGTGCCAGCAGCTTCGGACAGCCTCGCGCGGGATCACCCCTCCACTTT. Translated, it gives CASSFGQPRAGSPLHF. This chain joins TRBV5-6 and TRBJ1-6, with D maybe TRBD1 (6 bases). V was trimmed by 2 bases and J by 10 bases, leaving 19 bases between them. Germline V gene data show CDR1 as SGHDT and CDR2 as YYEEEE. CDR3 length equals 16 residues.

This clone has more than one count but fewer than ten. This chain connects TRBV6-5 to TRBJ2-7, with 8 nucleotides matching TRBD1. V lost 5 bases to trimming and J lost 4 bases; unmatched junction nucleotides: 4. CDR1 and CDR2 from the germline V gene are MNHEY and SVGAGI. The CDR3 is 13 amino acids. CDR3 nucleotides: TGTGCCAGCAGTCCGACAGGGGCATACGAGCAGTACGTC. It encodes CASSPTGAYEQYV.

This chain uses TRBV11-2 with TRBJ1-2, with a possible D match to TRBD1 (5 bases). This CDR3 has 13 residues. Trimming left V 5 bases short and J 4 bases short, with 11 bases between. Germline CDR1 and CDR2: SGHAT and FQNNGV. For the CDR3, the DNA is TGTGCCAGCAGCGATACAGGCTTCTATGGCTACACCTTC. The encoded protein is CASSDTGFYGYTF.

This clone was detected only a few times. The chain links TRBV5-1 to TRBJ2-3, with unresolved D. Germline V gives CDR1 SGHRS, CDR2 YFSETQ. V was clipped by 3 bases and J by 5 bases, with 7 bases between them. The CDR3 length is 12 residues. The CDR3 reads CASSSAGDTQYF. The CDR3 DNA reads TGCGCCAGCAGCTCGGCTGGAGATACGCAGTATTTT.

The chain recombines TRBV5-6 with TRBJ2-5; D could derive from TRBD1 or TRBD2 (5 bases each). The ends were cut back, 0 bases at V and 5 bases at J, with 11 bases in the middle. The CDR3 is made up of 14 amino acids. CDR1 and CDR2 (germline): SGHDT, YYEEEE. CDR3 loop: CASSLDGGIETQYF. CDR3 nucleotides: TGTGCCAGCAGCTTGGATGGGGGAATCGAGACCCAGTACTTC.

This clone was seen a handful of times. The chain links TRBV7-2 to TRBJ1-1; D is unresolved. This CDR3 has 14 amino acids. The germline gives CDR1 SGHTA, CDR2 FQGNSA. Trimming removed 5 bases at V and 3 bases at J, with 13 bases between. CDR3 protein: CASSLRYWDTEAFF. In nucleotides, the CDR3 is TGTGCCAGCAGCCTCCGATACTGGGACACTGAAGCTTTCTTT.

This clone was seen only a few times. This chain joins TRBV15 and TRBJ1-2; a weak D match, TRBD1 (5 bases). Between the trimmed V and J ends, which lost 0 bases and 12 bases, there was a span of 11 bases. CDR1 LNHNV and CDR2 YYDKDF come from the germline V gene (reference sequence). This CDR3 spans 12 amino acids. The CDR3 spells CATSRDGTSDTF. The CDR3 nucleotides read TGTGCCACCAGCAGAGACGGGACGTCAGACACCTTC.

This clone showed up just a few times. This chain joins TRBV18 and TRBJ2-7, with D perhaps assigned TRBD1 or TRBD2 (6 bases each). There are 14 residues in the CDR3. V lost 2 bases and J lost 6, with 14 bases in between. Germline lookup yields CDR1 KGHSH and CDR2 LQKENI. CDR3 sequence: CASSPVEGGVEQYV. The CDR3 DNA sequence: TGTGCCAGCTCACCAGTTGAGGGGGGCGTCGAGCAGTACGTC.

This clone showed up just a few times. The chain combines TRBV9 with TRBJ1-4; no clear D gene. The ends were cut back, 4 bases at V and 6 bases at J, with 10 bases in the middle. CDR3 size: 13 residues. The germline V gene encodes CDR1 SGDLS and CDR2 YYNGEE. The CDR3 region is CASSPLQDEKLFF. CDR3 coding DNA: TGTGCCAGCAGCCCCCTCCAGGATGAAAAACTGTTTTTT.

V gene TRBV27 combines with J gene TRBJ2-7; no firm D call. From germline, CDR1 is MNHEY and CDR2 SMNVEV (reference sequence). Trimming left V 4 bases short and J 7 bases short, with 17 bases between. The length of the CDR3 is 14 residues. CDR3 loop: CASSSDFFGREQYF. As DNA, the CDR3 is TGTGCCAGCAGTTCAGACTTTTTTGGGCGGGAGCAGTACTTC.

The sample holds many counts of this clone. The chain joins TRBV28 to TRBJ2-3; D gene unclear. Deletions cut 8 bases from V and 1 base from J, with 13 bases between. Germline CDR1 is MDHEN and CDR2 is SYDVKM. The CDR3 spans 14 residues. The CDR3 region has the DNA TGTGCCAGCCAATCCCAAGGTGGCACAGATACGCAGTATTTT. Its protein product is CASQSQGGTDTQYF.

About this clone itself: Different DNA sequences within this sample yield the same CDR3. As DNA, the CDR3 is TGCAGCGTTGGCCAAGAGACCCAGTACTTC. It codes for CSVGQETQYF. V usage is TRBV29-1 and J usage is TRBJ2-5; no reliable D call. The V end was cut by 4 bases, the J end by 1 base, with 1 base between. Germline CDR1 reads SQVTM; CDR2 reads ANQGSEA. The CDR3 is made up of 10 amino acids.

This clone was picked up a small number of times. The rearrangement links TRBV2 to TRBJ2-2; D is uncertain. CDR1 SNHLY and CDR2 FYNNEI come from the germline V gene. Trimming left V 6 bases short and J 8 bases short, with 10 bases between. The CDR3 covers 12 residues. CDR3 nucleotides: TGTGCCAGCAGGCTTAGTCTGGGGGAGCTGTTTTTT. Protein sequence: CASRLSLGELFF.

Many counts were recorded for this clone. V and J are TRBV27 and TRBJ2-4, with 11 bases lining up with TRBD2. After removal of 5 bases from V and 6 bases from J, the junction contained 6 bases not matched to a gene. Germline loops: CDR1 MNHEY, CDR2 SMNVEV (reference sequence). The CDR3 runs 15 residues. The CDR3, as DNA: TGTGCCAGCAGTCCGACTAGCGGGACGCCAAACATTCAGTACTTC. It is translated as CASSPTSGTPNIQYF.

This clone occurred a few times. Other nucleotide sequences in the sample specify the same CDR3. This chain links TRBV2 with TRBJ1-3; D remains unclear. The CDR3 has 12 amino acids. The germline V gene has CDR1 SNHLY and CDR2 FYNNEI. V was clipped by 3 bases and J by 3 bases, with 3 bases between them. The chain's CDR3 is CASSEGGNTIYF. The CDR3 region has the DNA TGTGCCAGCAGTGAGGGTGGAAACACCATATATTTT.

This clone was picked up a small number of times. The chain links TRBV4-3 to TRBJ1-1; D gene ambiguous. V was cut by 1 base and J by 2 bases, with 8 bases left in between. There are 14 residues in the CDR3. Germline V gene data show CDR1 as LGHNA and CDR2 as YSLEER. The chain's CDR3 is CASSQGAGNTEAFF. CDR3 coding DNA: TGCGCCAGCAGCCAAGGCGCAGGCAACACTGAAGCTTTCTTT.

The J gene is TRBJ1-6, the V gene TRBV6-1; 9 bases are a match to TRBD1. The CDR3 totals 16 residues. Germline V gene lookup returns CDR1 MNHNS and CDR2 SASEGT. Trimming at V came to 2 bases and at J to 6 bases, leaving 5 bases not matched to a gene. This CDR3 reads CASSEPGTGSNSPLHF. The DNA of the CDR3 is TGTGCCAGCAGTGAACCAGGGACAGGGAGTAATTCACCCCTCCACTTT.

In its sample, this clone was seen a few times. The V gene is TRBV5-4, the J gene TRBJ1-2; D gene unclear. The V and J ends lost 0 bases and 2 bases respectively, with 8 bases between them. Germline V lookup: CDR1 SGHNT, CDR2 YYREEE (reference sequence). CDR3 length: 14 residues. The CDR3 spells CASSLGVGNYGYTF. The CDR3 DNA is TGTGCCAGCAGCTTGGGGGTGGGGAACTATGGCTACACCTTC.

The chain uses TRBV5-1 and TRBJ2-3; no firm D call. Trimming shortened V by 0 bases and J by 4 bases, and 3 bases separated the two germline ends. In germline, CDR1 is SGHRS, CDR2 YFSETQ. The CDR3 sequence is 12 residues long. The CDR3 sequence: CASSLASDTQYF. CDR3 DNA: TGCGCCAGCAGCTTGGCGTCAGATACGCAGTATTTT.

For the CDR3, the DNA is TGTGCCACGCAAACCGGACAGGGGAGAAATTCACCCCTCCACTTT. Its translation: CATQTGQGRNSPLHF. This chain joins TRBV6-5 and TRBJ1-6; TRBD1 agrees at 9 bases. Trimming at V came to 10 bases and at J to 7 bases, leaving 11 bases not matched to a gene. The CDR3 extends over 15 amino acids. Germline CDR1 MNHEY, CDR2 SVGAGI.